The clone carrying this TCR beta chain was recorded once. Per the authors' pipeline: Reference gene primer amplification gave nucleated cell count estimates. Libraries were prepared by immunoSEQ multiplex PCR; TCRdb keeps only in-frame clonotypes and omits some of them. That table furnishes V, J and clone size, whereas the DNA furnished D and trimming. The sample carries about 180,000 clones, roughly 77% recorded once. This specimen comes from a study of blood T cell repertoires in COVID-19. In the study overall: Samples taken during acute and convalescent COVID-19 were collected in the United States, Italy and Spain. PBMCs, B-cell-depleted T cells, or T cells provided the cDNA or gDNA that made up the material.

This clonotype was sampled from a man aged 65 to 85 with active or convalescent COVID-19. Sequencing was performed on peripheral blood.

The CDR3 protein is CASKVWGQGYTGELFF. CDR3 sequence (DNA): TGTGCCAGCAAAGTGTGGGGACAGGGCTACACCGGGGAGCTGTTTTTT. V is TRBV27 and J is TRBJ2-2, with 9 bases identical to TRBD1. Trimming removed 7 bases from V and 3 bases from J; junction bases left unmatched: 9. The CDR3 is made up of 16 amino acids. Germline CDR1 reads MNHEY; CDR2 reads SMNVEV (reference sequence).